This TCR beta chain originates from a study of a mutant IDH1 vaccine in newly diagnosed glioma. Clones were sequenced by immunoSEQ multiplex PCR, and TCRdb holds only the in-frame ones, with some missing. The data show 77,000 or so clones, 75% to 90% seen once. As regards this clone: Its target is unknown.

The CDR3 totals 14 residues. CDR1 MNHEY and CDR2 SVGAGI come from the germline V gene. V was shortened by 4 bases and J by 2 bases, with 9 bases between the two germline ends. Time point described: week 23, last vaccination. The study gave 300 ug of mutant IDH1 20-mer peptide per vaccine dose, with topical imiquimod. The receptor's source is a woman between 50 and 59 years old with glioma. The chain is built from TRBV6-5 and TRBJ1-3; D is perhaps TRBD1 (6 bases). The sequences come from PBMCs, collected from a glioma patient whose treatment included an IDH1 peptide vaccine. As DNA, the CDR3 is TGTGCCAGCAGTTCCACAGGGACTGGAAACACCATATATTTT. It translates to CASSSTGTGNTIYF.